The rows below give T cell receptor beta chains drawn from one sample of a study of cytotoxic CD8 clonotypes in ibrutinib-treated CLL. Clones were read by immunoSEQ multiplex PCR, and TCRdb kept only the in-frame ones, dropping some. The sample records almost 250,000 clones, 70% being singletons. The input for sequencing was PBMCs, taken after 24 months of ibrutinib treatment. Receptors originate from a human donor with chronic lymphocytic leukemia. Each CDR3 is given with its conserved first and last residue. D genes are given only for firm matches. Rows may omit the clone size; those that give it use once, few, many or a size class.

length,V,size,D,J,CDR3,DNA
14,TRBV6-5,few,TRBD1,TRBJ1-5,CASSQGEGGQPQHF,TGTGCCAGCAGTCAGGGGGAAGGGGGTCAGCCCCAGCATTTT
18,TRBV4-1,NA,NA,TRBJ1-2,CASSQDKISGQPNYGYTF,TGCGCCAGCAGCCAAGATAAGATTTCCGGACAGCCTAACTATGGCTACACCTTC
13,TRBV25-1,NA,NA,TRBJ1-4,CASSPNWDEKLFF,TGTGCCAGCAGTCCAAACTGGGATGAAAAACTGTTTTTT
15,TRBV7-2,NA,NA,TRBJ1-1,CASSFLLGMNTEAFF,TGTGCCAGCAGCTTTCTGTTGGGGATGAACACTGAAGCTTTCTTT
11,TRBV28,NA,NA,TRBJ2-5,CASGGEETQYF,TGTGCCAGCGGAGGGGAAGAGACCCAGTACTTC
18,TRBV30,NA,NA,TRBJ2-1,CAWSVGLVSGTSYNEQFF,TGTGCCTGGAGTGTGGGCCTTGTTAGCGGAACCTCCTACAATGAGCAGTTCTTC
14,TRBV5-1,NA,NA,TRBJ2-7,CASSSQVGSYEQYF,TGCGCCAGCAGCTCGCAAGTGGGCTCCTACGAGCAGTACTTC
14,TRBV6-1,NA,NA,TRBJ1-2,CASSEDGREDGYTF,TGTGCCAGCAGTGAAGACGGGAGGGAGGATGGCTACACCTTC
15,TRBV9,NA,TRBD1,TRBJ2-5,CASSVGTGVPETQYF,TGTGCCAGCAGCGTAGGGACAGGTGTACCAGAGACCCAGTACTTC
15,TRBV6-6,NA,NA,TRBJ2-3,CASTKTRVSTDTQYF,TGTGCCAGCACCAAGACTAGGGTTTCGACAGATACGCAGTATTTT
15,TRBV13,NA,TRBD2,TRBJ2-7,CASSDTSGGTYEQYF,TGTGCCAGCAGCGACACTAGCGGGGGAACCTACGAGCAGTACTTC
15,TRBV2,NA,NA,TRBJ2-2,CASSERQMNTGELFF,TGTGCCAGCAGTGAGCGGCAGATGAACACCGGGGAGCTGTTTTTT
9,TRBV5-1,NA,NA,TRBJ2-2,CASSGELFF,TGCGCCAGCAGCGGGGAGCTGTTTTTT
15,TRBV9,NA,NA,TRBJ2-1,CASSPLSRDDNEQFF,TGTGCCAGCAGCCCACTATCCAGGGATGACAATGAGCAGTTCTTC
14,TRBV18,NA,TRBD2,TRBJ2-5,CASLTAGGEETQYF,TGTGCCAGCCTCACAGCGGGAGGGGAAGAGACCCAGTACTTC
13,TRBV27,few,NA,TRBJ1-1,CASSLSRNTEAFF,TGTGCCAGCAGTTTGAGTAGGAACACTGAAGCTTTCTTT
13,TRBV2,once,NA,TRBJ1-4,CARRPEDNEKLFF,TGTGCCAGAAGGCCGGAGGATAATGAAAAACTGTTTTTT
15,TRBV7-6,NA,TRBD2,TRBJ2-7,CASSPSGRALNEQYF,TGTGCCAGCAGCCCTAGCGGGAGGGCGCTGAACGAGCAGTACTTC
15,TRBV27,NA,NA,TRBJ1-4,CASSSLSGVDEKLFF,TGTGCCAGCAGTTCCCTGTCAGGTGTGGATGAAAAACTGTTTTTT
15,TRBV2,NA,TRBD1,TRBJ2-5,CASSEGQVLGKTQYF,TGTGCCAGCAGTGAGGGACAGGTACTAGGAAAGACCCAGTACTTC
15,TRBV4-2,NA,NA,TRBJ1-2,CASSQGREFPYGYTF,TGTGCCAGCAGCCAGGGGAGGGAGTTCCCCTATGGCTACACCTTC
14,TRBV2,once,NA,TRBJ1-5,CASGLQGFSQPQHF,TGTGCCAGCGGTCTCCAGGGGTTTAGTCAGCCCCAGCATTTT
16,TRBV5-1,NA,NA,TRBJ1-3,CASSPRTADSGNTIYF,TGCGCCAGCAGCCCTCGGACAGCCGATTCTGGAAACACCATATATTTT
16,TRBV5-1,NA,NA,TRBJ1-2,CASSLATGFANYGYTF,TGCGCCAGCAGCTTGGCTACAGGCTTTGCTAACTATGGCTACACCTTC
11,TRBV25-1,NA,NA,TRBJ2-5,CASSVGETQYF,TGTGCCAGCAGTGTAGGAGAGACCCAGTACTTC
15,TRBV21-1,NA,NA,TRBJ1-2,CASSKAPGRFCGYTF,TGTGCCAGCAGCAAAGCGCCAGGACGGTTTTGCGGCTACACCTTC